This section outlines one TCR beta chain sequence together with its context. The sample comes from a study of blood T cell repertoires in COVID-19. Repertoires were generated with immunoSEQ multiplex PCR, while TCRdb's copy carries only in-frame clones and drops some. The profile shows 90,000 to 130,000 clones, 65% to 80% of them singletons. Unmatched junction bases numbered 11, after V lost 4 bases and J lost 16 bases. The CDR3 covers 14 residues. The germline V gene has CDR1 SGHDT and CDR2 YYEEEE. The chain carries TRBV5-6 and TRBJ1-6; 10 bases are a match to TRBD1. This receptor was identified in a woman in her thirties or forties with acute or convalescent COVID-19. The sequencing input was peripheral blood. The CDR3 region has the DNA TGTGCCAGCAGCACCGGGACAGGGGTTCTCAGTCTCCACTTT. This sequence encodes CASSTGTGVLSLHF.